This T cell receptor (beta chain) emerged from a study of blood T cell repertoires in COVID-19. Overall study: The United States, Italy and Spain provided the acute and convalescent COVID-19 samples. In each case, the material was cDNA or gDNA derived from T cells, B-cell-depleted T cells, or PBMCs.

In the source study's methods: Amplification from reference gene primers served as the basis for estimated nucleated cell counts. Sequenced by immunoSEQ multiplex PCR; TCRdb stores in-frame clones only, minus some. That table supplies the V and J calls and clone size; D and trimming were determined from the DNA. Found here are 170,000 or so clones, approximately 88% of them singletons; the top ten hold 2.9%. The CDR3 has 19 amino acids. The germline V and J ends were trimmed by 0 bases and 4 bases, with 24 bases remaining between them. CDR1 and CDR2 (germline): MNHEY, SMNVEV (reference sequence). What was sequenced was peripheral blood. V gene TRBV27 combines with J gene TRBJ1-2; D gene ambiguous. This TCR derives from a woman aged 55-70 years with acute or convalescent COVID-19. The CDR3 coding sequence is TGTGCCAGCAGTTTATCGGGTGGGAGAGGTGCCGGACGGCTCTATGGCTACACCTTC. This sequence encodes CASSLSGGRGAGRLYGYTF.